The 20 T cell receptor beta chains below come from one sample, sequenced in a study of immune reconstitution after stem cell transplant in scleroderma. TCRdb re-called the RT-PCR reads through MiXCR, storing one row per CDR3 protein. The sample has 2,500 to 3,500 distinct CDR3 sequences, roughly 9.5% seen once. The sample here was taken before or after autologous hematopoietic stem cell transplantation (not recorded which). The receptor source for this set is a female donor with systemic sclerosis.

The chain has TRBV12-3 or TRBV12-4 and TRBJ1-2; D is perhaps TRBD1 (6 bases). This CDR3 contains 14 residues. The V and J ends lost 3 bases and 0 bases respectively, with 8 bases between them. The DNA for the CDR3 is TGTGCCAGCAGTTTCGGGGGCACTAACTATGGCTACACCTTC. Translating gives CASSFGGTNYGYTF.

By its share, this clonotype is medium-sized. This chain's CDR3 is CASSPEDRGQETQYF. CDR3 in DNA: TGTGCCAGCAGTCCCGAGGACAGGGGACAAGAGACCCAGTACTTC. The chain uses TRBV2 and TRBJ2-5; 9 positions match TRBD1. Unmatched junction bases numbered 6, after V lost 5 bases and J lost 2 bases. The germline gives CDR1 SNHLY, CDR2 FYNNEI. This CDR3 spans 15 amino acids.

This clonotype is medium-sized (0.01 to 0.1%) in the sample. This chain links TRBV5-1 with TRBJ2-2; a possible D gene is TRBD1 (6 bases). V dropped 5 bases and J dropped 0 bases, with 11 bases sitting between them. CDR1 and CDR2 from the germline V gene are SGHRS and YFSETQ. This CDR3 is 15 amino acids long. This CDR3 reads CASRTGTTNTGELFF. The CDR3, as DNA: TGCGCCAGCAGGACCGGGACAACGAACACCGGGGAGCTGTTTTTT. The whole variable domain, remainder taken from reference TRBV5-1 and TRBJ2-2, is KAGVTQTPRYLIKTRGQQVTLSCSPISGHRSVSWYQQTPGQGLQFLFEYFSETQRNKGNFPGRFSGRQFSNSRSEMNVSTLELGDSALYLCASRTGTTNTGELFFGEGSRLTVL.

The chain recombines TRBV12-3 or TRBV12-4 with TRBJ1-6, with D tentatively TRBD1 (6 bases). Deletions cut 6 bases from V and 0 bases from J, with 12 bases between. CDR3 length: 16 residues. CDR3 protein: CASSPGQSSYNSPLHF. CDR3 coding DNA: TGTGCCAGCAGCCCTGGACAGAGCTCCTATAATTCACCCCTCCACTTT.

This clonotype is termed medium-sized. The rearrangement joins TRBV2 to TRBJ1-2, with a weak D call TRBD1 (5 bases). Germline loops: CDR1 SNHLY, CDR2 FYNNEI. The CDR3 loop spans 13 amino acids. Trimming left V 3 bases short and J 4 bases short, with 9 bases between. The CDR3 region has the DNA TGTGCCAGCAGTGATGGGGGAATCTATGGCTACACCTTC. Its translation: CASSDGGIYGYTF.

The chain joins TRBV12-3 or TRBV12-4 to TRBJ1-2, with a weak D call TRBD1 (5 bases). Trimming took off 7 bases at V and 1 base at J, with 13 bases between the two ends. The CDR3 has 14 amino acids. CDR3 loop: CASTKTALNYGYTF. The CDR3 bases are TGTGCCAGCACCAAGACAGCCCTTAACTATGGCTACACCTTC.

This chain uses TRBV3-1 with TRBJ1-5; D remains ambiguous. The germline V gene has CDR1 LGHDT and CDR2 YNNKEL (reference sequence). Trimming took 1 base from V and 6 from J, leaving 7 bases between them. The length of the CDR3 is 13 residues. The CDR3, as DNA: TGTGCCAGCAGCCAAGTAGCTGGTCAGCCCCAGCATTTT. Translating gives CASSQVAGQPQHF. Combining the CDR3 with reference TRBV3-1 and TRBJ1-5 gives the whole variable domain DTAVSQTPKYLVTQMGNDKSIKCEQNLGHDTMYWYKQDSKKFLKIMFSYNNKELIINETVPNRFSPKSPDKAHLNLHINSLELGDSAVYFCASSQVAGQPQHFGDGTRLSIL.

This clonotype is large (0.1 to 1%) by share. The chain employs TRBV19 and TRBJ2-3; 14 nucleotides agree with TRBD2. V trimming: 7 bases; J trimming: 0 bases; junction bases outside the gene matches: 9. The CDR3 consists of 18 residues. Germline V gives CDR1 LNHDA, CDR2 SQIVND (reference sequence). CDR3: CASTGTSGGHPSTDTQYF. CDR3 coding DNA: TGTGCCAGTACCGGGACTAGCGGGGGACATCCTAGCACAGATACGCAGTATTTT.

By share, this clonotype counts as large. The V call is TRBV9, the J call TRBJ1-2; no clear D gene. The CDR3 runs to 12 residues. The V gene's germline CDR1 is SGDLS and CDR2 YYNGEE. The germline V and J ends were trimmed by 2 bases and 7 bases, with 9 bases remaining between them. The CDR3 DNA follows: TGTGCCAGCAGCGTCGGGCTATCTGGCTACACCTTC. Encoded protein: CASSVGLSGYTF.

The chain is built from TRBV19 and TRBJ2-1, with TRBD2 matching 7 bases. Per germline, CDR1 LNHDA and CDR2 SQIVND (reference sequence). This CDR3 has 13 amino acids. The V and J ends lost 8 bases and 2 bases, in that order; junction bases with no gene match: 3. The CDR3 DNA is TGTGCCAGTGGTGGGGGGGCCTACAATGAGCAGTTCTTC. Translation: CASGGGAYNEQFF.

This clonotype has a handful of counts. The chain carries TRBV4-2 and TRBJ2-3, with 13 bases that match TRBD2. V trimming: 3 bases; J trimming: 3 bases; junction bases outside the gene matches: 6. This CDR3 has 17 residues. The germline gives CDR1 LGHNA, CDR2 YNFKEQ. In DNA, the CDR3 is TGTGCCAGCAGCCACAGGACTAGCGGGGGTGAAACAGATACGCAGTATTTT. Protein: CASSHRTSGGETDTQYF.

This clonotype has just a few counts. The chain links TRBV20-1 to TRBJ2-5, with D perhaps matching TRBD1 or TRBD2 (5 bases each). Germline CDR1 is DFQATT and CDR2 is SNEGSKA (reference sequence). The CDR3 length is 14 residues. V was shortened by 6 bases and J by 0 bases, with 14 bases between the two germline ends. CDR3 sequence (DNA): TGCAGTGCGAGTGTGGGACGGTACCAAGAGACCCAGTACTTC. Protein: CSASVGRYQETQYF.

This clonotype occurred a few times. This chain uses TRBV7-9 with TRBJ1-1, with D unclear. The V end lost 1 base, the J end lost 12 bases, and 12 bases lay between the germline ends. The CDR3 length is 12 residues. In germline, CDR1 is SEHNR, CDR2 FQNEAQ (reference sequence). CDR3 sequence (DNA): TGTGCCAGCAGCTTAGGAGCCGAGGCGCCTTTCTTT. The encoded protein is CASSLGAEAPFF. The variable domain in full, completed from reference TRBV7-9 and TRBJ1-1, reads DTGVSQNPRHKITKRGQNVTFRCDPISEHNRLYWYRQTLGQGPEFLTYFQNEAQLEKSRLLSDRFSAERPKGSFSTLEIQRTEQGDSAMYLCASSLGAEAPFFGQGTRLTVV.

In its sample, this clonotype was seen a few times. V gene TRBV5-1 combines with J gene TRBJ2-1; 9 bases agree with TRBD2. V was pared by 4 bases and J by 7 bases, with 12 bases of the junction left unmatched. CDR3 length: 16 amino acids. Per germline, CDR1 SGHRS and CDR2 YFSETQ. The CDR3 nucleotides are TGCGCCAGCAGCACCCAGCGGGAGGTGCGCGGGAATGAGCAGTTCTTC. This sequence encodes CASSTQREVRGNEQFF.

By frequency in the sample, this clonotype is medium-sized (0.01 to 0.1%). V and J are TRBV2 and TRBJ2-3; D call uncertain. Germline loops: CDR1 SNHLY, CDR2 FYNNEI. This CDR3 is built from 15 residues. V was pared by 1 base and J by 3 bases, with 11 bases between. DNA of the CDR3: TGTGCCAGCAGTGAAGAGATGTCCGGAACAGATACGCAGTATTTT. This sequence encodes CASSEEMSGTDTQYF.

This clonotype counts as medium-sized. This chain connects TRBV29-1 to TRBJ1-2, with D possibly TRBD1 on 5 matching bases. This CDR3 has 12 amino acids. Germline assignment: CDR1 SQVTM and CDR2 ANQGSEA. The ends were cut back, 2 bases at V and 8 bases at J, with 12 bases in the middle. Here the CDR3 reads CSVERRAWGYTF. The CDR3 DNA is TGCAGCGTTGAACGCAGGGCGTGGGGCTACACCTTC.

This clonotype ranks as medium-sized. This sequence joins TRBV20-1 and TRBJ2-7, with D possibly TRBD2 on 5 matching bases. V was shortened by 7 bases and J by 0 bases, with 19 bases between the two germline ends. The CDR3 length is 15 residues. Germline V CDR1 and CDR2: DFQATT, SNEGSKA (reference sequence). The CDR3 loop reads CSVIPPRGSSYEQYF. The CDR3 bases are TGCAGTGTTATACCACCTCGGGGTAGCTCCTACGAGCAGTACTTC.

In this sample, this clonotype turned up a few times. V usage is TRBV29-1 and J usage is TRBJ2-1; D not certain. Trimming pared 5 bases from V and 5 bases from J, leaving 10 bases between. The CDR3 has 12 amino acids. Germline V CDR1 and CDR2: SQVTM, ANQGSEA. This CDR3 is CSVHWTDNEQFF. The CDR3 nucleotides are TGCAGCGTTCATTGGACGGACAATGAGCAGTTCTTC.

J is TRBJ1-6 and V is TRBV19; D is unclear. Trimming removed 5 bases from V and 9 bases from J, with 5 bases in between. This CDR3 is built from 11 residues. Germline V gives CDR1 LNHDA, CDR2 SQIVND (reference sequence). The CDR3 region is CASSSGSPLHF. The CDR3 DNA is TGTGCCAGTAGTTCGGGTTCACCCCTCCACTTT.

This clonotype appeared a few times. The chain links TRBV6-5 to TRBJ1-2, with a tentative D call TRBD1 (6 bases). The germline V gene encodes CDR1 MNHEY and CDR2 SVGAGI. This CDR3 spans 15 amino acids. V gave up 7 bases and J gave up 2 bases, with 17 bases separating them. Here the CDR3 DNA reads TGTGCCAGCACTGTGGGAGGGGACACAAACTATGGCTACACCTTC. Translation gives CASTVGGDTNYGYTF.